Following are 8 T cell receptor beta chains from one sample sequenced in a study of blood T cell repertoires in COVID-19. The method was immunoSEQ multiplex PCR; TCRdb's version includes in-frame clones alone and lacks a portion of them. This table holds 90,000 to 100,000 clones, 75% to 90% found once. Sequenced input: peripheral blood. Every receptor here comes from a man older than 75 with acute or convalescent COVID-19.

The V call is TRBV7-2, the J call TRBJ2-1; 7 positions match TRBD1. Germline CDR1 SGHTA, CDR2 FQGNSA. Trimming cost V 1 base and J 4 bases; bases outside gene matches: 4. This CDR3 spans 15 amino acids. The CDR3 region has the DNA TGTGCCAGCAGCTTAGAGGGACAGTCATACAATGAGCAGTTCTTC. This translates into CASSLEGQSYNEQFF.

J is TRBJ1-1 and V is TRBV19; the D gene is possibly TRBD1 (6 bases). The CDR3 runs 15 residues. Germline V gene sequence: CDR1 LNHDA, CDR2 SQIVND (reference sequence). The V gene lost 2 bases and the J gene lost 1 base, with 11 bases spanning the gap. The CDR3, as DNA: TGTGCCAGTAGTATACAGGGGACGGCGAACACTGAAGCTTTCTTT. Amino acids: CASSIQGTANTEAFF.

This clone was recorded a few times. The rearrangement uses TRBV6-5 and TRBJ2-2; D uncertain. CDR3 length: 14 residues. V lost 6 bases to trimming and J lost 3 bases, with 11 bases between them. Germline CDR1 and CDR2: MNHEY and SVGAGI. The CDR3 spells CASSPARDTGELFF. DNA for the CDR3: TGTGCCAGCAGCCCAGCCCGGGACACCGGGGAGCTGTTTTTT.

The chain is built from TRBV5-1 and TRBJ1-3; 10 bases align to TRBD1. Germline trimming cut 4 bases from V and 0 bases from J; bases unmatched to any gene: 4. Germline loops: CDR1 SGHRS, CDR2 YFSETQ. The CDR3 is made up of 16 amino acids. As DNA, the CDR3 is TGCGCCAGCAGCAGGGACAGGGGTTTCTCTGGAAACACCATATATTTT. Its protein product is CASSRDRGFSGNTIYF.

This chain connects TRBV2 to TRBJ2-5; 8 bases line up with TRBD1. J lost 1 base, V lost 6 bases, and 1 base had no gene match. In germline, CDR1 is SNHLY, CDR2 FYNNEI. The CDR3 totals 13 residues. The CDR3 DNA follows: TGTGCCAGCAGCAGGGGGCCCCAAGAGACCCAGTACTTC. Residues: CASSRGPQETQYF.

The chain couples TRBV11-3 to TRBJ2-3; 8 bases line up with TRBD1. The CDR3 spans 15 residues. Germline assignment: CDR1 SGHNT and CDR2 YENEEA. Trimming cost V 4 bases and J 1 base; bases outside gene matches: 4. CDR3 DNA: TGTGCCAGCAGCTCCGGGACAGGACGCACAGATACGCAGTATTTT. Translation: CASSSGTGRTDTQYF. The full variable domain, in which reference TRBV11-3 and TRBJ2-3 provide the parts outside the CDR3, is EAGVVQSPRYKIIEKKQPVAFWCNPISGHNTLYWYLQNLGQGPELLIRYENEEAVDDSQLPKDRFSAERLKGVDSTLKIQPAELGDSAVYLCASSSGTGRTDTQYFGPGTRLTVL.

V usage is TRBV5-1 and J usage is TRBJ1-3; D is undetermined. The CDR3 covers 16 residues. Germline V gene lookup returns CDR1 SGHRS and CDR2 YFSETQ. Deletions cut 0 bases from V and 0 bases from J, with 10 bases between. Here the CDR3 DNA reads TGCGCCAGCAGCTTGGACAGCATTTACTCTGGAAACACCATATATTTT. It codes for CASSLDSIYSGNTIYF.

This chain uses TRBV5-1 with TRBJ2-5; 8 nucleotides line up with TRBD2. Germline trimming cut 4 bases from V and 8 bases from J; bases unmatched to any gene: 10. The CDR3 spans 14 residues. Germline V gene data show CDR1 as SGHRS and CDR2 as YFSETQ. This chain's CDR3 is CASSPGGGWNTQYF. The CDR3 DNA sequence: TGCGCCAGCAGCCCCGGGGGGGGATGGAACACCCAGTACTTC.